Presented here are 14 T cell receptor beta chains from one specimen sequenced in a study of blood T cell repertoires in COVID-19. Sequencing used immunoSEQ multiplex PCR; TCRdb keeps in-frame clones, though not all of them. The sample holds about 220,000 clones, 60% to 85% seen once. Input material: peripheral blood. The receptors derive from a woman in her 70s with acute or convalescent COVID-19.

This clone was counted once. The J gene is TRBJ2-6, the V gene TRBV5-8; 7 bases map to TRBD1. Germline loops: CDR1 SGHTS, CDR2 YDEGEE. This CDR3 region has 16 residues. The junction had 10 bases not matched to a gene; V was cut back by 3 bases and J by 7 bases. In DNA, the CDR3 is TGTGCCAGCAGCTCACATAGGACAGGTGGAGCCAACGTCCTGACTTTC. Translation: CASSSHRTGGANVLTF.

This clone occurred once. CDR3: CASSPYGTGRGNEQFF. The CDR3 nucleotides read TGTGCCAGCTCACCGTATGGGACAGGGAGGGGCAATGAGCAGTTCTTC. The rearrangement joins TRBV18 to TRBJ2-1; 9 nucleotides line up with TRBD1. This CDR3 spans 16 amino acids. The germline V gene has CDR1 KGHSH and CDR2 LQKENI. The trim removed 3 bases at V and 6 bases at J, leaving 9 bases unmatched.

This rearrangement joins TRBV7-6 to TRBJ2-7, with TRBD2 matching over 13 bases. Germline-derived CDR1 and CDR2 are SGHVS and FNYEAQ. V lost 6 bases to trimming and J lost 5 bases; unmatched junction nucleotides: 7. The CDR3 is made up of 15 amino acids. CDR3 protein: CASSYTSGGGHEQYF. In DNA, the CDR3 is TGTGCCAGCAGTTATACTAGCGGGGGGGGCCACGAGCAGTACTTC.

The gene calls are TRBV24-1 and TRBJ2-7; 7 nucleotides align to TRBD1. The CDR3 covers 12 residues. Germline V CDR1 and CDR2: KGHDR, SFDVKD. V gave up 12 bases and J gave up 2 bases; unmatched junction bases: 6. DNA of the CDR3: TGTGCCGCCTCTACAGGGGCCTACGAGCAGTACTTC. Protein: CAASTGAYEQYF.

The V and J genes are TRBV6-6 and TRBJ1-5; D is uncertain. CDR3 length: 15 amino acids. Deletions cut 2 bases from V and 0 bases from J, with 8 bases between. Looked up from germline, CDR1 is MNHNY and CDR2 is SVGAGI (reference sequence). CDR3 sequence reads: CASSYLSSSNQPQHF. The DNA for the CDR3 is TGTGCCAGCAGTTACCTTTCCTCTAGCAATCAGCCCCAGCATTTT.

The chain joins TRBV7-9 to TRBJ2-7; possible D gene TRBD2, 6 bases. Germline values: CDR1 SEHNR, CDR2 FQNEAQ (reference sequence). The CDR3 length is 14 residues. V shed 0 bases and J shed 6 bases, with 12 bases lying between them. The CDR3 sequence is CASSLAGGPIEQYF. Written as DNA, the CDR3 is TGTGCCAGCAGCTTAGCGGGAGGCCCTATCGAGCAGTACTTC.

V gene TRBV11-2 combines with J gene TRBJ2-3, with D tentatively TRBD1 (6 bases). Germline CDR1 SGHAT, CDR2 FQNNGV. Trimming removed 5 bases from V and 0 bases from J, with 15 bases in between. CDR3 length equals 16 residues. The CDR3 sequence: CASSQGPGLSTDTQYF. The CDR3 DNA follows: TGTGCCAGCAGCCAGGGGCCCGGCCTAAGCACAGATACGCAGTATTTT.

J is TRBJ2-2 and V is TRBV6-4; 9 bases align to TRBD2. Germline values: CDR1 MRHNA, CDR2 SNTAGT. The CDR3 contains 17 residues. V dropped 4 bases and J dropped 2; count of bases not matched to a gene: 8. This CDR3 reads CASSVISGGANTGELFF. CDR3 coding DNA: TGTGCCAGCAGTGTTATTAGCGGGGGAGCTAACACCGGGGAGCTGTTTTTT.

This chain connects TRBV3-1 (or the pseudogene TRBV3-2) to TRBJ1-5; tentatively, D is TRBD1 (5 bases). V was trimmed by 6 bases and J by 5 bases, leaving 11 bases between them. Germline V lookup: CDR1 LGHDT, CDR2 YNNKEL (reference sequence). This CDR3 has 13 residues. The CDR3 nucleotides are TGTGCCAGCAGTCGACAGTTATATCAGCCCCAGCATTTT. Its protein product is CASSRQLYQPQHF.

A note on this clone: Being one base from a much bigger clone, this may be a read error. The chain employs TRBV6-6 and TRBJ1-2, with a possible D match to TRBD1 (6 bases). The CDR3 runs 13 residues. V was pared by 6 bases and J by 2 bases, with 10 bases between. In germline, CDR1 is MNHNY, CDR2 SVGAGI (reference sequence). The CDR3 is CASSPDRNYGYTF. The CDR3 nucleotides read TGTGCCAGCAGCCCCGACAGGAACTATGGCTACACCTTC.

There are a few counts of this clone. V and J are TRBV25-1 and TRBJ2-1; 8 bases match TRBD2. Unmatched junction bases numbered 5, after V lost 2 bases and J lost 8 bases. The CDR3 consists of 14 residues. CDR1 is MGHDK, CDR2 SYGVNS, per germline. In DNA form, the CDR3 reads TGTGCCAGCAGTGAACTAAGGACTAGCCATGAGCAGTTCTTC. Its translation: CASSELRTSHEQFF.

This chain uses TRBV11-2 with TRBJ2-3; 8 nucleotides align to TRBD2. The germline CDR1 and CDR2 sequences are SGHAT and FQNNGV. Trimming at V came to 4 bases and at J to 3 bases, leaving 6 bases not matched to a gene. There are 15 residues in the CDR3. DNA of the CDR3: TGTGCCAGCAGCTCAACTAGCGGAATAACAGATACGCAGTATTTT. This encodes CASSSTSGITDTQYF.

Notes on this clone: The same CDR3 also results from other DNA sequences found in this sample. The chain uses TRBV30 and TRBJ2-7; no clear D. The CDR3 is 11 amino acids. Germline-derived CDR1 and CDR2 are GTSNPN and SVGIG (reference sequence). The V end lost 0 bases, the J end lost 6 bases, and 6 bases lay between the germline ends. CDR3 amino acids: CAWSVSGEQYF. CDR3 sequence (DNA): TGTGCCTGGAGTGTATCCGGCGAGCAGTACTTC.

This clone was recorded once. This CDR3 reads CASWGGIGTEAFF. Here the CDR3 DNA reads TGTGCCAGCTGGGGGGGAATTGGCACTGAAGCTTTCTTT. The chain combines TRBV7-8 with TRBJ1-1; perhaps TRBD1 as D (5 bases). V was shortened by 8 bases and J by 4 bases, with 14 bases between the two germline ends. Germline CDR1 is SGHVS and CDR2 is FQNEAQ. The CDR3 contains 13 residues.